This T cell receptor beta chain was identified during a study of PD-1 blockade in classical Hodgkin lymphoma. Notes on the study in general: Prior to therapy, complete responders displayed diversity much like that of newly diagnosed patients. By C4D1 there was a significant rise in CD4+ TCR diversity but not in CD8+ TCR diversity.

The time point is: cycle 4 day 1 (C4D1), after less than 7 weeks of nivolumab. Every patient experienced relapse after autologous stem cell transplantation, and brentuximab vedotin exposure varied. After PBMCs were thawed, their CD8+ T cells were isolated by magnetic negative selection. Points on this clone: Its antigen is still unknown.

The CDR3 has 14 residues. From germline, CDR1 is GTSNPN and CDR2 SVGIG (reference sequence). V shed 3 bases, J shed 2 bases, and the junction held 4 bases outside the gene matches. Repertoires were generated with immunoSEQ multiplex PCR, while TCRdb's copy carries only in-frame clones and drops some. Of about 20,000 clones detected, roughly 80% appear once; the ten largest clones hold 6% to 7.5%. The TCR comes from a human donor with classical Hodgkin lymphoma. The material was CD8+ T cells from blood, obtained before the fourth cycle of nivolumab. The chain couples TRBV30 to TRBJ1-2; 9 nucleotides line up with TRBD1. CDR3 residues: CAWSGTGYNYGYTF. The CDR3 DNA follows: TGTGCCTGGAGCGGGACAGGGTACAACTATGGCTACACCTTC.